The 24 T cell receptor beta chains below were found in one sample sequenced in a study of T cells in Graves' hyperthyroidism and ophthalmopathy. Amplified TCR beta CDR3 regions came from RNA transcripts. First-round RT-PCR with HTBI primers amplified the TCR CDR3 region. In TCRdb, the multiplex PCR reads were re-called with MiXCR into one record per CDR3 protein. The data hold hundreds of thousands of distinct CDR3 sequences, with around 13% observed a single time. Sample: blood. The receptors derive from a woman between 18 and 30 years old with Graves' hyperthyroidism.

This clonotype was seen many times. The genes are TRBV5-1 and TRBJ1-3; maybe TRBD1 (5 bases). The CDR3 has 15 residues. Germline loops: CDR1 SGHRS, CDR2 YFSETQ. Between the trimmed V and J ends, which lost 4 bases and 0 bases, there was a span of 11 bases. The CDR3, as DNA: TGCGCCAGCAGCCCCGGGACGGCCTCTGGAAACACCATATATTTT. Residues: CASSPGTASGNTIYF.

As to this clonotype: This may stem from a read error, because a much larger clone lies one nucleotide away. This chain connects TRBV6-1 to TRBJ2-7; tentative D call: TRBD2 (5 bases). The CDR3 is 15 residues long. In germline, CDR1 is MNHNS, CDR2 SASEGT. V lost 6 bases, J lost 0 bases, and 15 bases lay in between. Here the CDR3 DNA reads TGTGCCAGCAGGCTAGCCACTCATAACTCCTACGAGCAGTACTTC. Its protein product is CASRLATHNSYEQYF.

The sample holds many counts of this clonotype. The gene calls are TRBV12-3 or TRBV12-4 and TRBJ1-1, with 9 nucleotides matching TRBD1. This CDR3 is built from 15 residues. V trimming: 1 base; J trimming: 1 base; junction bases outside the gene matches: 1. CDR3: CASSLGGQGNTEAFF. The DNA for the CDR3 is TGTGCCAGCAGTTTAGGGGGACAGGGGAACACTGAAGCTTTCTTT.

The rearrangement uses TRBV9 and TRBJ2-3; TRBD2 aligns across 13 bases. Per germline, CDR1 SGDLS and CDR2 YYNGEE. The CDR3 covers 19 residues. With 0 bases clipped from V and 1 base from J, the junction kept 8 bases outside the gene matches. CDR3 DNA sequence: TGTGCCAGCAGCGTAGGGACTAGCGGGAGAGTAATGGGCACAGATACGCAGTATTTT. Its translation: CASSVGTSGRVMGTDTQYF.

This clonotype was counted only a few times. V usage is TRBV2 and J usage is TRBJ2-7, with D perhaps matching TRBD2 (5 bases). Deletions cut 4 bases from V and 3 bases from J, with 16 bases between. Per germline, CDR1 SNHLY and CDR2 FYNNEI. The CDR3 is 15 amino acids. CDR3 DNA sequence: TGTGCCAGCAGTGCTAGGGTCGGGAACTACTACGAGCAGTACTTC. Residues: CASSARVGNYYEQYF.

In its sample, this clonotype was seen a few times. The genes are TRBV27 and TRBJ2-7, with unresolved D. Germline assignment: CDR1 MNHEY and CDR2 SMNVEV (reference sequence). The length of the CDR3 is 12 residues. V lost 9 bases, J lost 4 bases, and 13 bases lay in between. The CDR3 region is CASSNSLYEQYF. The CDR3 nucleotides are TGTGCCAGTTCCAACTCTCTGTACGAGCAGTACTTC.

This chain connects TRBV5-5 to TRBJ1-5; D not certain. Between the trimmed V and J ends, which lost 0 bases and 1 base, there was a span of 11 bases. This CDR3 has 16 amino acids. Germline V CDR1 and CDR2: SGHKS, YYEKEE (reference sequence). CDR3 sequence: CASSLGLRESNQPQHF. The CDR3 DNA reads as TGTGCCAGCAGCTTGGGACTGCGGGAAAGCAATCAGCCCCAGCATTTT.

This chain connects TRBV4-1 to TRBJ1-2; 9 positions agree with TRBD1. V dropped 2 bases and J dropped 8; count of bases not matched to a gene: 9. CDR3 length: 15 amino acids. The V gene's germline CDR1 is MGHRA and CDR2 YSYEKL. The CDR3 nucleotides are TGCGCCAGCAGCCAACCTACACAGGGGGCTCGGGGCTACACCTTC. Amino acid sequence: CASSQPTQGARGYTF.

In this sample, this clonotype turned up a few times. V and J are TRBV12-3 or TRBV12-4 and TRBJ2-1; a possible D gene is TRBD2 (6 bases). Trimming pared 6 bases from V and 10 bases from J, leaving 19 bases between. The CDR3 runs to 14 residues. The CDR3 DNA follows: TGTGCCAGCAGGCCCTCTGGACGCGGGGAGGAGCAGTTCTTC. Translating it yields CASRPSGRGEEQFF.

There are many counts of this clonotype. The CDR3 coding sequence is TGTGCCAGCAGTTTAATACGAGACAATCAGCCCCAGCATTTT. As protein: CASSLIRDNQPQHF. The chain has TRBV28 and TRBJ1-5; D is unclear. The germline V gene encodes CDR1 MDHEN and CDR2 SYDVKM. The CDR3 has 14 amino acids. V gave up 2 bases and J gave up 3 bases, with 8 bases separating them.

In this sample, this clonotype turned up many times. V usage is TRBV2 and J usage is TRBJ2-7; 9 positions agree with TRBD1. This CDR3 spans 12 amino acids. From germline, CDR1 is SNHLY and CDR2 FYNNEI. V gave up 8 bases and J gave up 4 bases; unmatched junction bases: 3. The CDR3 DNA reads as TGTGCCAGCGCGGGACAGGGATACGAGCAGTACTTC. Residues: CASAGQGYEQYF.

The table lists this clonotype with a few counts. The chain combines TRBV7-3 with TRBJ2-1; maybe TRBD1 (6 bases). The CDR3 totals 15 residues. Germline V gene data show CDR1 as SGHTA and CDR2 as FQGTGA. The V end lost 2 bases, the J end lost 6 bases, and 14 bases lay between the germline ends. The CDR3 bases are TGTGCCAGCAGCTTAGGCAGGGGCCTGACCAATGAGCAGTTCTTC. Translation: CASSLGRGLTNEQFF. Full variable domain (outside the CDR3, taken from reference TRBV7-3 and TRBJ2-1): GAGVSQTPSNKVTEKGKYVELRCDPISGHTALYWYRQSLGQGPEFLIYFQGTGAADDSGLPNDRFFAVRPEGSVSTLKIQRTERGDSAVYLCASSLGRGLTNEQFFGPGTRLTVL.

As to this clonotype: An end of the junction differs from the germline gene, which may be a read error. V and J are TRBV5-1 and TRBJ2-1; 7 bases match TRBD2. Per germline, CDR1 SGHRS and CDR2 YFSETQ. CDR3 size: 15 residues. CDR3 in DNA: TGCGCCAGCAGCTTGGGACTAGCAAGGTACAATGAGCGGTTCTTC. This translates into CASSLGLARYNERFF.

This clonotype was counted ten times or more. This chain connects TRBV3-1 to TRBJ1-2; no reliable D call. Trimming stripped 0 bases from V and 8 bases from J, with 13 bases between. Germline V lookup: CDR1 LGHDT, CDR2 YNNKEL (reference sequence). The CDR3 contains 14 residues. The CDR3 DNA reads TGTGCCAGCAGCCAAGAACAGAAAGGGTACGGCTACACCTTC. It translates to CASSQEQKGYGYTF.

The chain combines TRBV24-1 with TRBJ1-2, with D maybe TRBD1 (5 bases). The CDR3 has 13 residues. Trimming removed 5 bases from V and 3 bases from J, with 9 bases in between. Germline values: CDR1 KGHDR, CDR2 SFDVKD. CDR3 loop: CATSGGADYGYTF. CDR3 nucleotide sequence: TGTGCCACCAGTGGGGGCGCGGACTATGGCTACACCTTC.

CDR3 DNA sequence: TGTGCCAGCAGTCCAGGACGGTTCTCTGGGGCCAACGTCCTGACTTTC. Its translation is CASSPGRFSGANVLTF. The chain uses TRBV27 and TRBJ2-6; D is unclear. Trimming shortened V by 5 bases and J by 0 bases, and 11 bases separated the two germline ends. The CDR3 is made up of 16 amino acids. The V gene's germline CDR1 is MNHEY and CDR2 SMNVEV (reference sequence). The full variable domain, rest sourced from reference TRBV27 and TRBJ2-6, is EAQVTQNPRYLITVTGKKLTVTCSQNMNHEYMSWYRQDPGLGLRQIYYSMNVEVTDKGDVPEGYKVSRKEKRNFPLILESPSPNQTSLYFCASSPGRFSGANVLTFGAGSRLTVL.

This clonotype was recorded a few times. The chain joins TRBV2 to TRBJ1-6; tentatively, D is TRBD1 (5 bases). Deletions cut 5 bases from V and 16 bases from J, with 15 bases between. Germline V gene sequence: CDR1 SNHLY, CDR2 FYNNEI. CDR3 length: 12 amino acids. The CDR3, as DNA: TGTGCCAGCAGTCCCGACACAGGTGCTCTCCACTTT. As protein: CASSPDTGALHF.

This chain uses TRBV24-1 with TRBJ2-3, with 8 bases that match TRBD2. Germline assignment: CDR1 KGHDR and CDR2 SFDVKD. Unmatched junction bases numbered 11, after V lost 3 bases and J lost 4 bases. CDR3 length equals 17 residues. CDR3 sequence: CATSDPKRERGPDTQYF. In nucleotides, the CDR3 is TGTGCCACCAGTGATCCCAAGCGGGAGAGAGGCCCAGATACGCAGTATTTT.

In its sample, this clonotype was seen many times. The chain couples TRBV14 to TRBJ2-7, with 10 nucleotides matching TRBD1. The V segment lost 2 bases and the J segment 7 bases; nucleotides outside the gene matches: 11. The length of the CDR3 is 16 residues. From germline, CDR1 is SGHDN and CDR2 FVKESK. CDR3 region: CASSQRYRQGAEEQYF. The CDR3 DNA is TGTGCCAGCAGCCAACGCTATCGACAGGGGGCGGAGGAGCAGTACTTC.

The rearrangement joins TRBV7-2 to TRBJ2-3; TRBD2 aligns across 10 bases. The V gene's germline CDR1 is SGHTA and CDR2 FQGNSA. There are 15 residues in the CDR3. V gave up 5 bases and J gave up 4 bases; unmatched junction bases: 6. The CDR3 sequence: CASSISGRAPDTQYF. The DNA for the CDR3 is TGTGCCAGCAGCATAAGCGGGAGGGCCCCAGATACGCAGTATTTT.

This clonotype came up many times. The chain is built from TRBV7-9 and TRBJ2-5; D is ambiguous. CDR1 SEHNR and CDR2 FQNEAQ come from the germline V gene (reference sequence). The CDR3 length is 11 residues. Trimming cost V 5 bases and J 5 bases, with 6 bases left between them. In DNA, the CDR3 is TGTGCCAGCAGCGCTGACGAGACCCAGTACTTC. It codes for CASSADETQYF.

This clonotype was seen just once. The chain uses TRBV9 and TRBJ2-3; TRBD2 aligns across 8 bases. This CDR3 is built from 15 residues. V gave up 4 bases and J gave up 0 bases; unmatched junction bases: 4. Germline CDR1 and CDR2: SGDLS and YYNGEE. CDR3 in amino acids: CASSLREESTDTQYF. The CDR3 DNA is TGTGCCAGCAGCCTGCGGGAGGAGAGCACAGATACGCAGTATTTT.

J is TRBJ1-6 and V is TRBV4-2; D is uncertain. Germline V CDR1 and CDR2: LGHNA, YNFKEQ. The V gene lost 2 bases and the J gene lost 8 bases, with 10 bases spanning the gap. This CDR3 has 14 amino acids. CDR3 coding DNA: TGTGCCAGCAGCCAAAGCATCGGGGATTCACCCCTCCACTTT. Its translation: CASSQSIGDSPLHF.

As concerns this clonotype: A far larger clone is just one base off, so this is likely a read error. The gene calls are TRBV6-1 and TRBJ2-1; no clear D gene. The germline gives CDR1 MNHNS, CDR2 SASEGT. This CDR3 is built from 12 residues. CDR3 sequence reads: CAGSLDYNEQFF. As DNA, the CDR3 is TGTGCCGGCAGTCTTGACTACAATGAGCAGTTCTTC.